This T cell receptor (beta chain) was found in a study of T cell responses to AZD1222 COVID-19 vaccine. On the study more broadly: Researchers grouped second doses given at about 4 or about 12 weeks into one pool.

General study points: There were vaccine-associated CD4 TCRs across spike, dominant at 160-218 and 743-854. Donor demographics were predominantly white British with a female majority; clonal diversity may be underestimated. Seropositive AZD1222 recipients at baseline numbered only 6 or 7.

CDR3 length: 15 amino acids. V gave up 10 bases and J gave up 3 bases; unmatched junction bases: 9. Germline V lookup: CDR1 LNHDA, CDR2 SQIVND (reference sequence). Comment on this clone: Its antigen is still unknown.

Produced via immunoSEQ multiplex PCR; TCRdb's table is partial and in-frame only. The sample comprises 150,000 to 200,000 clones, approximately 94% of which are singletons, and over 7.5% rests with the top ten. The J gene is TRBJ1-5, the V gene TRBV19; TRBD1 matches 10 bases. This TCR came from an adult in good health. The sample consisted of peripheral blood, taken on day 0 of AZD1222 vaccination. The CDR3 region has the DNA TGTGCCACCAAGGACAGGGGGGTGGCCAATCAGCCCCAGCATTTT. It encodes CATKDRGVANQPQHF. The full variable domain, rest sourced from reference TRBV19 and TRBJ1-5, is DGGITQSPKYLFRKEGQNVTLSCEQNLNHDAMYWYRQDPGQGLRLIYYSQIVNDFQKGDIAEGYSVSREKKESFPLTVTSAQKNPTAFYLCATKDRGVANQPQHFGDGTRLSIL.